The subject of this entry is one TCR beta chain. The sample holds a few counts of this clone. Its antigen remains undetermined. Qualities for individual bases were not recorded, and no much larger clone is one base off. TCRbeta CDR3 regions were amplified from genomic DNA by means of the immunoSEQ Assay, a bias-controlled multiplex PCR. The paper's processing steps were these. Within the assay, amplification of reference gene primers was used to estimate how many nucleated cells each sample contained. To quantify the absolute abundance of each unique TCRbeta CDR3 rearrangement, sequence reads were collapsed and filtered. For each sample, productive Simpson clonality was calculated as the square root of Simpson's diversity index over productive rearrangements. Not all clones reach the TCRdb copy of this immuneACCESS table, which keeps in-frame sequences only. Checked studies attribute under half of the gap to unresolved V genes and leave the rest unexplained. The D gene and trimming were derived from the DNA, and the V and J assignments and clone size from that table. This sample gives roughly 150,000 clones in total; 90% of them show up just once. The ten most abundant clones make up roughly a sixth of the sample.

This entry comes from a study of blood T cell repertoires in COVID-19 (TCRdb year 2020). Describing the broader study: The collaborator samples originated in the United States, Italy and Spain and spanned the acute and convalescent phases of COVID-19. Subjects who had been exposed to COVID-19, were actively infected with it, or had recovered from it provided the deeply sampled blood TCRbeta repertoires that made up the dataset. The material from the prospective study consisted of cDNA or gDNA derived from T cells, B-cell-depleted T cells, or PBMCs. The repertoires were released in a freely available public database meant as a resource for research on the immune response to SARS-CoV-2. Sample metadata almost always included a de-identified subject ID, COVID-19 status, age in years and sex. The samples were drawn from the first 160 participants of the ongoing ImmuneRACE study and from 1,254 subjects provided by 6 global collaborators. Where HLA class I and class II types were available, the types were taken from metadata supplied by the sample provider, not from assay-based typing.

Study-level results and caveats: The amount of clinical and demographic metadata varied by source and participant and was provided uncurated.

Each collaborating institution followed its own protocols to collect whole blood in K2EDTA tubes. Collaborator samples were shipped for TCRbeta analysis as frozen whole blood, isolated PBMCs, or DNA extracted from either sample type. Deletion took 0 bases off V and 2 bases off J, with a span of 11 bases between the germline ends. The germline V gene encodes CDR1 GTSNPN and CDR2 SVGIG (reference sequence). The CDR3 starts with the cysteine, ends with the phenylalanine, and has 15 residues. Only the CDR3 DNA stays, 45 bases, in frame from base 1. The sequenced sample consisted of peripheral blood. Recombination joined TRBV30 with TRBJ1-3; no D gene can be assigned with confidence. The receptor was derived from a man in his 60s with active or convalescent COVID-19. The CDR3 in this case is CAWSVRERTGNTIYF. Read as DNA, the sequence is TGTGCCTGGAGTGTACGGGAGAGGACTGGAAACACCATATATTTT.